This T cell receptor (beta chain) was identified in a study of T cells in Graves' hyperthyroidism and ophthalmopathy. Template material for amplifying TCR beta CDR3 regions consisted of RNA transcripts. First-round RT-PCR targeting the TCR CDR3 was performed with the HTBI primer set. TCRdb independently ran MiXCR on the multiplex PCR reads; one entry per CDR3 protein. The table shows approximately 640,000 distinct CDR3 sequences, with less than 45% occurring only once. The germline V and J ends were trimmed by 4 bases and 4 bases, with 5 bases remaining between them. The CDR3 is made up of 13 amino acids. This clonotype was seen ten or more times. The antigen is unknown. General observations from the study: Patients with ophthalmopathy were separated from those with stable hyperthyroidism by a 13 V-J model. Most thyroid clonotypes expanded above 0.001 appeared in blood too.

J is TRBJ1-6 and V is TRBV12-3 or TRBV12-4, with D unclear. The source is an adult man with Graves' disease, either hyperthyroidism or ophthalmopathy (not recorded which). The specimen sequenced was peripheral blood or thyroid tissue (not recorded which). The DNA of the CDR3 is TGTGCCAGCAGTTACATTTATAATTCACCCCTCCACTTT. It is translated as CASSYIYNSPLHF.